Shown below are 25 T cell receptor beta chains from a single sample sequenced in a study of response to subunit inactivated influenza vaccine. TCRdb re-called the RT-PCR reads through MiXCR, storing one row per CDR3 protein. This table has hundreds of thousands of distinct CDR3 sequences, approximately 14% appearing once. The sample was PBMCs from blood, taken about 14 days before vaccination. The receptors stem from a man aged 50-59 years who received an inactivated influenza vaccine.

This clonotype was seen at least ten times. The genes are TRBV29-1 and TRBJ2-3; D is perhaps TRBD1 or TRBD2 (5 bases each). V was cut by 4 bases and J by 2 bases, with 10 bases left in between. The CDR3 has 13 amino acids. CDR1 is SQVTM, CDR2 ANQGSEA, per germline. The CDR3 DNA sequence: TGCAGCGTTGGGGGGATTAACACAGATACGCAGTATTTT. The encoded protein is CSVGGINTDTQYF.

The chain is built from TRBV12-3 or TRBV12-4 and TRBJ2-1; a possible D gene is TRBD2 (5 bases). Trimming removed 3 bases from V and 5 bases from J, with 11 bases in between. There are 14 residues in the CDR3. DNA for the CDR3: TGTGCCAGCAGTTTGATGGCCGGGAACAATGAGCAGTTCTTC. Its protein is CASSLMAGNNEQFF.

This clonotype was counted between two and nine times. V is TRBV29-1 and J is TRBJ2-7; a weak D match, TRBD2 (6 bases). This CDR3 has 12 amino acids. Germline V gene sequence: CDR1 SQVTM, CDR2 ANQGSEA. With 6 bases removed from V and 3 bases from J, the gap between germline ends came to 12 bases. This chain's CDR3 is CSVLTSLYEQYF. The DNA for the CDR3 is TGCAGCGTCCTGACTAGTCTCTACGAGCAGTACTTC.

In its sample, this clonotype was seen many times. The chain carries TRBV29-1 and TRBJ2-5, with 9 bases matching TRBD1. Trimming removed 7 bases from V and 3 bases from J; junction bases left unmatched: 6. Germline V gene lookup returns CDR1 SQVTM and CDR2 ANQGSEA. The CDR3 is made up of 13 amino acids. CDR3 region: CSEGGTGKETQYF. For the CDR3, the DNA is TGCAGCGAGGGGGGGACAGGGAAAGAGACCCAGTACTTC.

This clonotype was observed a handful of times. CDR3 in amino acids: CATSKRQASIYF. The CDR3 DNA is TGTGCCACCAGCAAAAGACAGGCTAGCATATATTTT. V usage is TRBV15 and J usage is TRBJ1-3; a possible D gene is TRBD1 (6 bases). V was shortened by 4 bases and J by 12 bases, with 13 bases between the two germline ends. Germline CDR1 reads LNHNV; CDR2 reads YYDKDF (reference sequence). CDR3 size: 12 residues.

This clonotype occurred a few times. CDR3 region: CSAYIAGGREQFF. The CDR3 DNA reads as TGCAGTGCTTATATAGCGGGAGGACGAGAGCAGTTCTTC. The chain recombines TRBV20-1 with TRBJ2-1; 10 bases map to TRBD2. From germline, CDR1 is DFQATT and CDR2 SNEGSKA (reference sequence). J gave up 10 bases and V 5 bases, and 8 bases lay outside the gene matches. The CDR3 loop spans 13 amino acids.

This rearrangement joins TRBV27 to TRBJ2-3; 8 bases agree with TRBD1. The germline V gene has CDR1 MNHEY and CDR2 SMNVEV (reference sequence). The CDR3 loop spans 15 amino acids. With 3 bases clipped from V and 11 bases from J, the junction kept 13 bases outside the gene matches. In DNA, the CDR3 is TGTGCCAGCAGTTTCTCCCTTACCACCGGGACAGGGCAGTATTTT. Protein product: CASSFSLTTGTGQYF.

Only a few counts were recorded for this clonotype. The V call is TRBV7-9, the J call TRBJ2-1, with TRBD1 matching 7 bases. The CDR3 contains 16 residues. Trimming cost V 6 bases and J 1 base; bases outside gene matches: 9. Germline CDR1 and CDR2: SEHNR and FQNEAQ (reference sequence). CDR3 residues: CASRGGQAVSYNEQFF. CDR3 nucleotide sequence: TGTGCCAGCAGAGGAGGACAGGCGGTGTCCTACAATGAGCAGTTCTTC.

The V and J genes are TRBV27 and TRBJ2-7, with D perhaps TRBD1 or TRBD2 (5 bases each). The CDR3 has 12 residues. The V gene's germline CDR1 is MNHEY and CDR2 SMNVEV (reference sequence). Trimming removed 6 bases from V and 1 base from J, with 7 bases in between. Written as DNA, the CDR3 is TGTGCCAGCAGAGGGGAGTCCTACGAGCAGTACTTC. Encoded protein: CASRGESYEQYF.

In regard to this clonotype: No DNA is shown, since the ends of the CDR3 on it are uncertain; the CDR3 is the one TCRdb lists. The rearrangement links TRBV7-9 to TRBJ2-2; no check of the table's D call, TRBD2, against the DNA was made. Germline lookup yields CDR1 SEHNR and CDR2 FQNEAQ (reference sequence). Termini included, the CDR3 measures 17 amino acids. The CDR3 protein is CASSLGFRAEKPGSCFF.

The chain employs TRBV7-2 and TRBJ2-7; the match to TRBD1 covers 7 bases. The V and J ends lost 5 bases and 3 bases, in that order; junction bases with no gene match: 7. CDR1 and CDR2 (germline): SGHTA, FQGNSA. The CDR3 length is 14 residues. CDR3 loop: CASSIGTARYEQYF. CDR3 nucleotide sequence: TGTGCCAGCAGCATCGGGACAGCGCGCTACGAGCAGTACTTC.

V gene TRBV9 combines with J gene TRBJ2-3; 7 nucleotides match TRBD1. In germline, CDR1 is SGDLS, CDR2 YYNGEE. V was pared by 4 bases and J by 6 bases, with 23 bases of the junction left unmatched. This CDR3 has 19 amino acids. The CDR3 reads CASSLQRDGGDSLFDTQYF. The CDR3 DNA reads as TGTGCCAGCAGCCTCCAGCGCGATGGTGGGGACAGCTTGTTCGATACGCAGTATTTT.

This clonotype appeared a few times. In nucleotides, the CDR3 is TGCGCCAGCAGCCAAGACCAGGGGGTTCGCACCGGGGAGCTGTTTTTT. Protein product: CASSQDQGVRTGELFF. V gene TRBV4-3 combines with J gene TRBJ2-2, with 7 bases matching TRBD1. This CDR3 has 16 residues. J lost 4 bases, V lost 0 bases, and 5 bases had no gene match. Germline CDR1 LGHNA, CDR2 YSLEER.

This clonotype turned up a few times. The chain couples TRBV5-1 to TRBJ2-5; 11 nucleotides align to TRBD2. V shed 3 bases, J shed 1 base, and the junction held 11 bases outside the gene matches. Germline assignment: CDR1 SGHRS and CDR2 YFSETQ. The CDR3 covers 18 residues. DNA of the CDR3: TGCGCCAGCAGCTGGGGGTACGGTAGCGGGAGGGCCCAAGAGACCCAGTACTTC. It encodes CASSWGYGSGRAQETQYF.

J is TRBJ2-3 and V is TRBV5-1; D remains unclear. The CDR3 is 15 amino acids. Trimming took 2 bases from V and 1 from J, leaving 11 bases between them. Germline lookup yields CDR1 SGHRS and CDR2 YFSETQ. The CDR3 DNA sequence: TGCGCCAGCAGCTTACAAGGGTCCGGCACAGATACGCAGTATTTT. This codes for CASSLQGSGTDTQYF.

This clonotype was seen repeatedly, ten times or more. V usage is TRBV2 and J usage is TRBJ2-7; tentative D call: TRBD2 (7 bases). In germline, CDR1 is SNHLY, CDR2 FYNNEI. V lost 5 bases, J lost 6 bases, and 17 bases lay in between. This CDR3 is built from 14 residues. Here the CDR3 DNA reads TGTGCCAGCAGTCAATCGAGGGGAGGGGGCGAGCAGTACTTC. It encodes CASSQSRGGGEQYF.

This clonotype was counted a few times. J is TRBJ2-5 and V is TRBV3-1; a weak D match, TRBD2 (5 bases). Germline V gene lookup returns CDR1 LGHDT and CDR2 YNNKEL (reference sequence). This CDR3 has 13 amino acids. Trimming took 4 bases from V and 9 from J, leaving 15 bases between them. CDR3 nucleotides: TGTGCCAGCAGCCCTCCCGGGGTTATGGCCCAGTACTTC. Its protein product is CASSPPGVMAQYF.

This clonotype came up a few times. The V and J genes are TRBV5-1 and TRBJ1-1, with TRBD1 identical over 7 bases. The CDR3 contains 14 residues. Germline values: CDR1 SGHRS, CDR2 YFSETQ. V trimming: 0 bases; J trimming: 7 bases; junction bases outside the gene matches: 6. The CDR3 spells CASSLAHRGGEAFF. Written as DNA, the CDR3 is TGCGCCAGCAGCTTGGCCCACAGGGGAGGTGAAGCTTTCTTT.

This clonotype was recorded a few times. This chain joins TRBV2 and TRBJ2-5, with TRBD1 identical over 7 bases. This CDR3 contains 15 residues. The germline CDR1 and CDR2 sequences are SNHLY and FYNNEI. V was clipped by 4 bases and J by 5 bases; unmatched bases: 10. Here the CDR3 reads CASSASTGVAETQYF. The CDR3 DNA follows: TGTGCCAGCAGTGCGTCCACAGGGGTAGCGGAGACCCAGTACTTC.

The chain combines TRBV28 with TRBJ1-1, with 7 bases identical to TRBD1. Germline-derived CDR1 and CDR2 are MDHEN and SYDVKM. V lost 3 bases and J lost 1; bases outside the gene matches: 11. There are 17 residues in the CDR3. This CDR3 reads CASSLIQGRVQNTEAFF. The CDR3 DNA is TGTGCCAGCAGTTTGATACAGGGGCGAGTACAGAACACTGAAGCTTTCTTT.

This clonotype was detected only a few times. The chain couples TRBV5-6 to TRBJ1-1; TRBD1 agrees at 10 bases. Per the germline V gene, CDR1 is SGHDT and CDR2 is YYEEEE. CDR3 length: 16 amino acids. The junction had 8 bases not matched to a gene; V was cut back by 4 bases and J by 2 bases. This CDR3 is CASSTGQGDPNTEAFF. CDR3 sequence (DNA): TGTGCCAGCAGCACCGGACAGGGGGATCCAAACACTGAAGCTTTCTTT.

As to this clonotype: Given a much more abundant clone one base away, this may be a read error. The V and J genes are TRBV20-1 and TRBJ2-1, with TRBD2 matching 7 bases. Germline CDR1 and CDR2: DFQATT and SNEGSKA (reference sequence). The CDR3 is 16 amino acids. CDR3 nucleotides: TGCAGTGCTAGAGGATATCTAGCGGTCTCCTTCAATGAGCAGTTCTTC. Amino acid sequence: CSARGYLAVSFNEQFF.

The chain couples TRBV6-5 to TRBJ2-4, with 8 nucleotides matching TRBD1. V was clipped by 0 bases and J by 3 bases; unmatched bases: 13. Germline values: CDR1 MNHEY, CDR2 SVGAGI. This CDR3 has 19 residues. CDR3 nucleotide sequence: TGTGCCAGCAGTTACTCGGTTGGCAGGGGGCTCGACGTCAAAAACATTCAGTACTTC. It specifies CASSYSVGRGLDVKNIQYF.

This clonotype was recorded many times. The J gene is TRBJ2-6, the V gene TRBV28; D gene ambiguous. This CDR3 has 17 amino acids. The germline gives CDR1 MDHEN, CDR2 SYDVKM. With 5 bases removed from V and 0 bases from J, the gap between germline ends came to 14 bases. The CDR3 protein is CASSQDADFSGANVLTF. CDR3 nucleotide sequence: TGTGCCAGCAGTCAGGACGCGGATTTCTCTGGGGCCAACGTCCTGACTTTC.

The chain uses TRBV12-3 or TRBV12-4 and TRBJ2-2; D gene ambiguous. The CDR3 is 12 amino acids. Deletions cut 4 bases from V and 8 bases from J, with 8 bases between. CDR3 protein: CASSYLEGELFF. CDR3 DNA: TGTGCCAGCAGTTACCTTGAAGGGGAGCTGTTTTTT.